This is a list of T cell receptor beta chains from one sample in a study of cytomegalovirus exposure and HLA in healthy donors. Only in-frame clones appear in the TCRdb table, and some are missing; sequencing was by immunoSEQ multiplex PCR. The table lists some 200,000 clones, approximately 83% of them singletons, with approximately 1.4% in the top ten. The sequenced sample consisted of PBMCs. These receptors all come from a girl aged 10-17 years in good health and CMV-seronegative. CDR3s include the opening cysteine and the closing phenylalanine or tryptophan. The D gene is left open where the match is weak. Some rows mark clone size as missing; the rest say once, few, many or name a class of expanded clone.

>TRBV20-1|-|-|TRBJ1-1
CSARPSTEAFF
TGCAGTGCTAGACCGAGCACTGAAGCTTTCTTT
>TRBV4-3|-|TRBD1|TRBJ2-2
CASSRETGALNTGELFF
TGCGCCAGCAGCCGAGAGACAGGGGCCCTGAACACCGGGGAGCTGTTTTTT
>TRBV7-9|-|-|TRBJ2-7
CASTLVGVGYEQYF
TGTGCCAGCACCCTCGTCGGGGTAGGCTACGAGCAGTACTTC
>TRBV7-6|-|TRBD1|TRBJ2-1
CASSLPDRGPLNEQFF
TGTGCCAGCAGCCTACCCGACAGGGGGCCACTCAATGAGCAGTTCTTC
>TRBV27|-|TRBD2|TRBJ2-3
CASSTLAGGTDTQYF
TGTGCCAGCAGCACTCTAGCGGGGGGCACAGATACGCAGTATTTT
>TRBV29-1|-|-|TRBJ2-5
CSVQTGPGETQYF
TGCAGCGTTCAGACAGGCCCCGGGGAGACCCAGTACTTC
>TRBV6-1|-|TRBD1|TRBJ2-1
CATRSLQGIYNEQFF
TGTGCCACCCGTAGTCTACAGGGGATCTACAATGAGCAGTTCTTC
>TRBV5-4|-|TRBD1|TRBJ2-1
CASSSAGDRGKFF
TGTGCCAGCAGCTCGGCTGGGGACAGGGGAAAGTTCTTC
>TRBV7-8|-|TRBD2|TRBJ2-2
CASSLAGGVTGELFF
TGTGCCAGCAGCTTAGCGGGAGGGGTAACCGGGGAGCTGTTTTTT
>TRBV2|-|TRBD2|TRBJ2-2
CASSAGLGNTGELFF
TGTGCCAGCAGCGCGGGACTAGGGAACACCGGGGAGCTGTTTTTT
>TRBV5-4|-|-|TRBJ2-5
CASSLGGGGGKVETQYF
TGTGCCAGCAGCTTGGGCGGAGGGGGGGGAAAGGTGGAGACCCAGTACTTC
>TRBV7-2|-|-|TRBJ2-3
CASSFSDPEWDTQYF
TGTGCCAGCAGCTTTAGCGACCCTGAATGGGATACGCAGTATTTT
>TRBV7-3|-|-|TRBJ2-2
CASSLGVSGVTGELFF
TGTGCCAGCAGCCTTGGGGTGTCAGGGGTGACCGGGGAGCTGTTTTTT
>TRBV21-1|-|-|TRBJ1-4
CANDQGQGEEKLFF
TGTGCCAACGACCAAGGACAGGGCGAGGAAAAACTGTTTTTT
>TRBV28|-|TRBD2|TRBJ2-1
CASERAGGLSEQFF
TGTGCCAGCGAGAGAGCGGGAGGTTTGAGTGAGCAGTTCTTC
>TRBV19|-|-|TRBJ2-7
CASSRLSGTLYNEQYF
TGTGCCAGTAGTCGTCTTTCCGGGACACTTTATAACGAGCAGTACTTC
>TRBV28|-|-|TRBJ1-3
CASTTPRGIRGNTIYF
TGTGCCAGCACCACCCCCAGGGGAATTCGGGGAAACACCATATATTTT
>TRBV30|-|-|TRBJ1-3
CAWSADSGNTIYF
TGTGCCTGGAGCGCCGACAGTGGAAACACCATATATTTT
>TRBV27|-|-|TRBJ1-2
CASSLGRGTNYGYTF
TGTGCCAGCAGTTTAGGTCGGGGAACCAACTATGGCTACACCTTC
>TRBV7-9|-|TRBD1|TRBJ2-2
CASSSPTGATGELFF
TGTGCCAGCAGCTCTCCGACAGGGGCCACCGGGGAGCTGTTTTTT
>TRBV10-2|-|-|TRBJ2-1
CASGDTGGNEQFF
TGCGCCAGCGGGGATACCGGGGGCAATGAGCAGTTCTTC
>TRBV7-7|-|-|TRBJ2-7
CASSTSGGLEQYF
TGTGCCAGCAGCACGTCAGGGGGGCTCGAGCAGTACTTC
>TRBV6-1|-|-|TRBJ1-3
CASSEVPSLTGNTIYF
TGTGCCAGCAGTGAAGTCCCAAGCCTAACTGGAAACACCATATATTTT
>TRBV7-9|-|-|TRBJ1-2
CASSLGAGGKGYTF
TGTGCCAGCAGCTTGGGCGCTGGGGGGAAGGGCTACACCTTC
>TRBV28|-|-|TRBJ1-2
CASTQGNGYGYTF
TGTGCCAGCACACAGGGTAACGGCTATGGCTACACCTTC
>TRBV5-6|-|-|TRBJ2-3
CASSLGQLVEGTDTQYF
TGTGCCAGCAGCTTGGGCCAGCTAGTTGAGGGCACAGATACGCAGTATTTT
>TRBV5-1|-|-|TRBJ2-1
CASSTKIRGSYNEQFF
TGCGCCAGCAGCACGAAGATACGGGGGTCCTACAATGAGCAGTTCTTC
>TRBV4-2|-|TRBD1|TRBJ1-5
CASSHVTGDGNQPQHF
TGTGCCAGCAGCCACGTAACAGGGGATGGCAATCAGCCCCAGCATTTT
>TRBV4-3|few|-|TRBJ2-7
CASSQDFDTRDPYYEQYF
TGCGCCAGCAGCCAAGATTTCGACACCAGAGATCCTTACTACGAGCAGTACTTC
>TRBV5-4|few|-|TRBJ2-4
CASSWGEAKNIQYF
TGTGCCAGCAGCTGGGGGGAGGCCAAAAACATTCAGTACTTC
>TRBV5-4|-|-|TRBJ2-1
CASTTRGNNEQFF
TGTGCCAGCACCACTCGGGGGAACAATGAGCAGTTCTTC
>TRBV5-4|-|-|TRBJ1-5
CASSLEGRGQPQHF
TGTGCCAGCAGCTTGGAAGGGAGGGGTCAGCCCCAGCATTTT
>TRBV7-3|-|-|TRBJ1-1
CASSQRQGTEAFF
TGTGCCAGCAGCCAACGCCAGGGCACTGAAGCTTTCTTT
>TRBV6-1|-|-|TRBJ2-1
CASGEGLFRNEQFF
TGTGCCAGCGGAGAGGGACTCTTCAGGAATGAGCAGTTCTTC
>TRBV18|-|-|TRBJ2-3
CASSLTSGGTTDTQYF
TGTGCCAGCTCACTTACATCGGGTGGAACCACAGATACGCAGTATTTT
>TRBV5-1|-|-|TRBJ2-7
CASSYGSYEQYF
TGCGCCAGCAGCTACGGGTCCTACGAGCAGTACTTC
>TRBV5-1|-|-|TRBJ1-2
CASSGGVYGYTF
TGCGCCAGCAGCGGCGGGGTTTATGGCTACACCTTC
>TRBV5-4|-|TRBD1|TRBJ2-3
CASSSGTGVSTDTQYF
TGTGCCAGCAGCTCGGGGACAGGGGTTTCCACAGATACGCAGTATTTT